The 29 T cell receptor beta chains below come from one sample, sequenced in a study of T cell repertoires in cytomegalovirus infection. Antigen specificity for these receptors is unknown. TCRdb reprocessed the reads via MiXCR and lists one record per CDR3 protein. The repertoire holds 55,000 to 85,000 distinct CDR3 sequences, with 20% as singletons. The sample in question was CD8+ T cells from cultured PBMCs, obtained from culture after CMV antigen stimulation. These TCRs come from a human donor in good health (CMV status not recorded). Some clones in this sample may be carry-over from other donors' samples.

The rearrangement joins TRBV6-1 to TRBJ2-2, with D hard to call. This CDR3 has 16 residues. V lost 4 bases, J lost 4 bases, and 16 bases lay in between. The germline V gene encodes CDR1 MNHNS and CDR2 SASEGT. CDR3 region: CASSGPRTAPTGELFF. CDR3 nucleotides: TGTGCCAGCAGTGGACCACGGACGGCACCCACCGGGGAGCTGTTTTTT.

The chain joins TRBV28 to TRBJ1-5; D is ambiguous. The CDR3 extends over 14 amino acids. Germline loops: CDR1 MDHEN, CDR2 SYDVKM. V gave up 3 bases and J gave up 0 bases, with 6 bases separating them. The DNA for the CDR3 is TGTGCCAGCAGTTTTAGGAGTAGCAATCAGCCCCAGCATTTT. It codes for CASSFRSSNQPQHF.

This clonotype was seen only a few times. The chain carries TRBV7-6 and TRBJ2-2; D call uncertain. The length of the CDR3 is 14 residues. CDR1 and CDR2 (germline): SGHVS, FNYEAQ. Trimming took 1 base from V and 5 from J, leaving 8 bases between them. The CDR3 bases are TGTGCCAGCAGCTTAGAAAGATTGACCGGGGAGCTGTTTTTT. It is translated as CASSLERLTGELFF.

In this sample, this clonotype turned up a few times. A much larger clone lies a single base off, so this may be a read error. The V gene is TRBV6-8, the J gene TRBJ2-7, with D perhaps TRBD1 or TRBD2 (5 bases each). V lost 4 bases and J 3 bases, leaving 7 bases between the germline ends. From germline, CDR1 is MNHGY and CDR2 SAAAGT. This CDR3 contains 12 residues. The CDR3 loop is CASSWGCYEQYF. In DNA, the CDR3 is TGTGCCAGCAGTTGGGGGTGCTACGAGCAGTACTTC.

This clonotype was seen a few times. V is TRBV27 and J is TRBJ2-1; D not resolved. CDR3 length equals 13 residues. Trimming pared 8 bases from V and 0 bases from J, leaving 8 bases between. Germline lookup yields CDR1 MNHEY and CDR2 SMNVEV (reference sequence). The DNA of the CDR3 is TGTGCCAGCGGCCTGAGCTCCTACAATGAGCAGTTCTTC. This sequence encodes CASGLSSYNEQFF.

CDR3 loop: CASSSTDRDNQPQHF. The DNA for the CDR3 is TGTGCCAGCAGCTCGACAGACAGGGACAATCAGCCCCAGCATTTT. The gene calls are TRBV7-8 and TRBJ1-5; TRBD1 aligns across 7 bases. Trimming at V came to 4 bases and at J to 3 bases, leaving 6 bases not matched to a gene. This CDR3 has 15 residues. The germline CDR1 and CDR2 sequences are SGHVS and FQNEAQ.

This clonotype occurred a few times. V is TRBV10-3 and J is TRBJ2-1; TRBD1 matches 8 bases. Germline loops: CDR1 ENHRY, CDR2 SYGVKD. Trimming removed 4 bases from V and 8 bases from J; junction bases left unmatched: 19. The CDR3 is made up of 18 amino acids. The CDR3 nucleotides read TGTGCCATCAGTGTGCGTCAGGGGGCGACCCCGGCCAAGGATGAGCAGTTCTTC. Amino acid sequence: CAISVRQGATPAKDEQFF.

This chain joins TRBV6-1 and TRBJ1-5; weak D call: TRBD1 (5 bases). This CDR3 spans 14 amino acids. The germline V and J ends were trimmed by 4 bases and 6 bases, with 13 bases remaining between them. CDR1 and CDR2 (germline): MNHNS, SASEGT. The CDR3: CASSARGGSQPQHF. The DNA of the CDR3 is TGTGCCAGCAGTGCACGGGGGGGGAGTCAGCCCCAGCATTTT.

The chain uses TRBV11-2 and TRBJ1-2; D might be TRBD1 (5 bases). The germline V and J ends were trimmed by 3 bases and 8 bases, with 13 bases remaining between them. CDR1 and CDR2 (germline): SGHAT, FQNNGV. The CDR3 runs 13 residues. In DNA, the CDR3 is TGTGCCAGCAGCTTCGTGACAGCGACAGGCTACACCTTC. Translation: CASSFVTATGYTF.

The chain uses TRBV7-2 and TRBJ1-1, with 10 bases lining up with TRBD1. V gave up 5 bases and J gave up 3 bases; unmatched junction bases: 3. The CDR3 is 14 residues long. Per germline, CDR1 SGHTA and CDR2 FQGNSA. DNA of the CDR3: TGTGCCAGCAGCCGACAGGGGGCGGACACTGAAGCTTTCTTT. Protein product: CASSRQGADTEAFF.

This sequence joins TRBV4-1 and TRBJ1-4; the D gene is possibly TRBD1 (5 bases). The ends were cut back, 0 bases at V and 7 bases at J, with 18 bases in the middle. CDR1 is MGHRA and CDR2 is YSYEKL in the germline V gene. The CDR3 length is 17 residues. CDR3 region: CASSQDGQHRRSEKLFF. Here the CDR3 DNA reads TGCGCCAGCAGCCAAGATGGACAACATAGGAGGAGTGAAAAACTGTTTTTT.

The CDR3 protein is CASSSGYRTEAFF. CDR3 nucleotides: TGTGCCAGCAGTTCAGGATACAGGACTGAAGCTTTCTTT. This chain uses TRBV28 with TRBJ1-1; D is possibly TRBD1 (5 bases). Germline CDR1 MDHEN, CDR2 SYDVKM. The CDR3 is 13 amino acids. V lost 4 bases and J lost 5, with 11 bases in between.

This clonotype was counted between two and nine times. The chain links TRBV4-1 to TRBJ1-5; no definite D call. The V and J ends lost 6 bases and 7 bases respectively, with 16 bases between them. From germline, CDR1 is MGHRA and CDR2 YSYEKL. The CDR3 loop spans 14 amino acids. The CDR3 region has the DNA TGCGCCAGCAGTCAGATTCTCGGTAGACAGCCCCAGCATTTT. This translates into CASSQILGRQPQHF.

This clonotype has a handful of counts. CDR3 nucleotides: TGTGCCAGCAGTTACAGAAAGAACACTGAAGCTTTCTTT. This translates into CASSYRKNTEAFF. The chain joins TRBV6-6 to TRBJ1-1; D gene uncertain. Trimming pared 2 bases from V and 1 base from J, leaving 5 bases between. This CDR3 comprises 13 residues. Germline values: CDR1 MNHNY, CDR2 SVGAGI (reference sequence).

CDR3 DNA: TGTGCCAGCAGTGGTTTTAGGGGCCCGACTAGCGGGGGTTACGAGCAGTACTTC. Amino acids: CASSGFRGPTSGGYEQYF. This chain joins TRBV6-6 and TRBJ2-7; 12 bases match TRBD2. Germline trimming cut 5 bases from V and 4 bases from J; bases unmatched to any gene: 15. The V gene's germline CDR1 is MNHNY and CDR2 SVGAGI (reference sequence). The CDR3 has 18 amino acids.

This chain joins TRBV7-6 and TRBJ1-1; weak D call: TRBD1 (5 bases). V lost 5 bases to trimming and J lost 7 bases, with 11 bases between them. Germline loops: CDR1 SGHVS, CDR2 FNYEAQ. The CDR3 spans 12 residues. This CDR3 reads CASSHRGLEAFF. DNA for the CDR3: TGTGCCAGCAGCCACCGGGGCCTTGAAGCTTTCTTT.

This clonotype turned up a few times. The rearrangement joins TRBV11-2 to TRBJ1-1, with 7 bases identical to TRBD1. The V gene's germline CDR1 is SGHAT and CDR2 FQNNGV. The V gene end was trimmed by 5 bases and the J gene end by 8 bases; junction bases not matched to a gene: 11. The CDR3 has 14 residues. The CDR3 here is CASSPQGVGGEAFF. DNA for the CDR3: TGTGCCAGCAGCCCCCAGGGGGTCGGGGGGGAAGCTTTCTTT.

The V call is TRBV7-8, the J call TRBJ1-6; TRBD1 matches at 7 bases. The V gene end was trimmed by 1 base and the J gene end by 7 bases; junction bases not matched to a gene: 4. Germline CDR1 is SGHVS and CDR2 is FQNEAQ. There are 15 residues in the CDR3. The CDR3 spells CASSLVGDRNSPLHF. Here the CDR3 DNA reads TGTGCCAGCAGCTTAGTGGGGGACAGAAATTCACCCCTCCACTTT.

The chain is built from TRBV7-2 and TRBJ2-1, with 12 bases identical to TRBD2. Germline CDR1 is SGHTA and CDR2 is FQGNSA. The V segment lost 5 bases and the J segment 8 bases; nucleotides outside the gene matches: 7. CDR3 length: 15 amino acids. As DNA, the CDR3 is TGTGCCAGCAGCGCTAGCGGGGGGGCCCTTGATGAGCAGTTCTTC. Translation: CASSASGGALDEQFF.

This clonotype was observed a few times. The V and J genes are TRBV7-2 and TRBJ2-3, with 9 bases that match TRBD2. The CDR3 is 16 amino acids. In germline, CDR1 is SGHTA, CDR2 FQGNSA. V shed 8 bases, J shed 2 bases, and the junction held 11 bases outside the gene matches. The CDR3 loop reads CASRGASGVFTDTQYF. CDR3 bases: TGTGCCAGCCGAGGGGCTAGCGGGGTTTTCACAGATACGCAGTATTTT. Together with reference TRBV7-2 and TRBJ2-3, the CDR3 gives the full variable domain: GAGVSQSPSNKVTEKGKDVELRCDPISGHTALYWYRQSLGQGLEFLIYFQGNSAPDKSGLPSDRFSAERTGGSVSTLTIQRTQQEDSAVYLCASRGASGVFTDTQYFGPGTRLTVL.

V is TRBV5-1 and J is TRBJ2-7; tentatively, D is TRBD1 (5 bases). The V end was cut by 4 bases, the J end by 3 bases, with 14 bases between. The CDR3 is made up of 14 amino acids. Germline-derived CDR1 and CDR2 are SGHRS and YFSETQ. The CDR3 is CASSVYPDSYEQYF. The CDR3 DNA is TGCGCCAGCAGCGTATACCCTGACAGCTACGAGCAGTACTTC. Combining the CDR3 with reference TRBV5-1 and TRBJ2-7 gives the whole variable domain KAGVTQTPRYLIKTRGQQVTLSCSPISGHRSVSWYQQTPGQGLQFLFEYFSETQRNKGNFPGRFSGRQFSNSRSEMNVSTLELGDSALYLCASSVYPDSYEQYFGPGTRLTVT.

This chain uses TRBV7-3 with TRBJ2-5; 9 nucleotides line up with TRBD1. Trimming took 3 bases from V and 5 from J; bases not matched to a gene: 7. The CDR3 consists of 15 residues. Germline V lookup: CDR1 SGHTA, CDR2 FQGTGA. The CDR3 coding sequence is TGTGCCAGCAGCTTCTCGACAGGGGGAGGGGAGACCCAGTACTTC. Translating it yields CASSFSTGGGETQYF. The full variable domain, rest sourced from reference TRBV7-3 and TRBJ2-5, is GAGVSQTPSNKVTEKGKYVELRCDPISGHTALYWYRQSLGQGPEFLIYFQGTGAADDSGLPNDRFFAVRPEGSVSTLKIQRTERGDSAVYLCASSFSTGGGETQYFGPGTRLLVL.

The chain recombines TRBV7-2 with TRBJ2-7; tentatively, D is TRBD2 (5 bases). Germline V gene data show CDR1 as SGHTA and CDR2 as FQGNSA. The CDR3 spans 13 residues. V was cut by 5 bases and J by 6 bases, with 14 bases left in between. CDR3: CASSTWTDFEQYF. The CDR3 DNA reads as TGTGCCAGCAGCACCTGGACTGATTTCGAGCAGTACTTC.

The chain joins TRBV5-5 to TRBJ1-4; D remains ambiguous. CDR3 length: 19 amino acids. Germline CDR1 and CDR2: SGHKS and YYEKEE (reference sequence). V was pared by 2 bases and J by 0 bases, with 20 bases between. In DNA form, the CDR3 reads TGTGCCAGCAGCTTCGGGCAAGAAGGACTAGTCGCAACTAATGAAAAACTGTTTTTT. Its protein is CASSFGQEGLVATNEKLFF.

This clonotype was counted only a few times. One end of the junction varies from germline; a read error may be responsible. The chain recombines TRBV7-6 with TRBJ1-5; D gene uncertain. The CDR3 has 13 residues. CDR1 is SGHVS, CDR2 FNYEAQ, per germline. The CDR3 here is CASSLEFNQPQHF. The CDR3 nucleotides read TGTGCTAGCAGCTTAGAGTTCAATCAGCCCCAGCATTTT.

V usage is TRBV19 and J usage is TRBJ1-1; unclear D gene. The CDR3 spans 11 residues. Germline CDR1 reads LNHDA; CDR2 reads SQIVND (reference sequence). The ends were cut back, 3 bases at V and 4 bases at J, with 3 bases in the middle. The CDR3 nucleotides are TGTGCCAGTAGTATTGGCACTGAAGCTTTCTTT. The encoded protein is CASSIGTEAFF.

This clonotype occurred a few times. The gene calls are TRBV12-3 or TRBV12-4 and TRBJ2-7, with D possibly TRBD1 on 5 matching bases. This CDR3 has 11 residues. Trimming took 1 base from V and 7 from J, leaving 5 bases between them. CDR3 bases: TGTGCCAGCAGTTTAGGGACAGAGCAGTACTTC. As protein: CASSLGTEQYF.

V is TRBV7-9 and J is TRBJ2-6, with TRBD1 as a possible D gene (5 bases). Trimming removed 4 bases at V and 0 bases at J, with 19 bases between. CDR3 length: 19 amino acids. From germline, CDR1 is SEHNR and CDR2 FQNEAQ (reference sequence). The chain's CDR3 is CASSSPMGLGLSGANVLTF. The CDR3 bases are TGTGCCAGCAGCTCCCCGATGGGGCTAGGCCTCTCTGGGGCCAACGTCCTGACTTTC.

The table lists this clonotype with many counts. The chain is built from TRBV7-8 and TRBJ2-3; 12 bases align to TRBD1. Trimming at V came to 0 bases and at J to 5 bases, leaving 3 bases not matched to a gene. Per the germline V gene, CDR1 is SGHVS and CDR2 is FQNEAQ. The CDR3 has 16 amino acids. The CDR3 region has the DNA TGTGCCAGCAGCTTAGCCGGGGACAGGGGGCGAGATACGCAGTATTTT. Translating it yields CASSLAGDRGRDTQYF.